This T cell receptor beta chain was observed in a study of CD8+ T cells in alopecia areata. Trimming took 4 bases from V and 4 from J, leaving 11 bases between them. The CDR3 extends over 15 amino acids. Germline CDR1 is MGHDK and CDR2 is SYGVNS. Treatment described: oral pan-JAK inhibitor, 5-10 mg twice daily. RNA extraction and reverse transcription yielded cDNA as sequencing template. TCRdb's table, derived via immunoSEQ multiplex PCR, lists solely in-frame clones and lacks some. The sample yields 210,000 or so clones, 66% seen once. V gene TRBV25-1 combines with J gene TRBJ2-6, with a weak D call TRBD2 (5 bases). This TCR came from a human donor with alopecia areata. The sample in question was CD4+ T cells sorted from blood, obtained at week 44, from a patient treated with tofacitinib. The DNA of the CDR3 is TGTGCCAGCAGTGCGGCCTCGGGAGGGGCCAACGTCCTGACTTTC. This gives the protein CASSAASGGANVLTF.